Listed below are T cell receptor beta chains from one sample, sequenced in a study of CXCR3-negative and CXCR3-positive naive CD8 T cells. TCRdb derives one entry per CDR3 protein from the 5' RACE reads, leaving out DNA. The listing records under 90,000 distinct CDR3 sequences. What was sequenced was naive CXCR3+ CD8+ T cells from blood. These receptors all come from a human donor in good health. Some clones in this sample may be carry-over from other donors' samples. CDR3s include the opening cysteine and the closing phenylalanine or tryptophan. Each record gives: V gene, J gene, CDR3 protein.

v_call: TRBV4-3; j_call: TRBJ1-3; cdr3_aa: CASSQDGAATGNTIYF
v_call: TRBV28; j_call: TRBJ1-2; cdr3_aa: CASSSPDRLKSNYGYTF
v_call: TRBV10-3; j_call: TRBJ2-1; cdr3_aa: CAISASGTYNEQFF
v_call: TRBV23-1; j_call: TRBJ1-5; cdr3_aa: CASSQSLPGFVNQPQHF
v_call: TRBV5-6; j_call: TRBJ2-7; cdr3_aa: CASSLAGELEEQYF
v_call: TRBV7-2; j_call: TRBJ1-1; cdr3_aa: CASSLPTNTEAFF
v_call: TRBV25-1; j_call: TRBJ2-5; cdr3_aa: CASSESGVTQETQYF
v_call: TRBV25-1; j_call: TRBJ2-5; cdr3_aa: CASSEDSSETQYF
v_call: TRBV29-1; j_call: TRBJ2-7; cdr3_aa: CSVKGDNHYEQYF
v_call: TRBV7-9; j_call: TRBJ2-7; cdr3_aa: CASRARTDSYEQYF
v_call: TRBV24-1; j_call: TRBJ2-1; cdr3_aa: CATEQGSGYNEQFF
v_call: TRBV28; j_call: TRBJ2-5; cdr3_aa: CASSPWTGETQYF